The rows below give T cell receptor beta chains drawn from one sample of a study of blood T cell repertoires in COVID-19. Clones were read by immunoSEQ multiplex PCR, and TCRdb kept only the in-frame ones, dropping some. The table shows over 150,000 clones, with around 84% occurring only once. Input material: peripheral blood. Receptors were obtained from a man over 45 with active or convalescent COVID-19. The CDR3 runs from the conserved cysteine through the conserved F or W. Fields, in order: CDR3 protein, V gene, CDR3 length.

CASSYGSQGYGYTF	TRBV6-5	14
CASSFLDSRTDTQYF	TRBV27	15
CASSLPDSSYNEQFF	TRBV5-4	15
CASSAQGRKTGNTIYF	TRBV2	16
CASPKGAHSVNQPQHF	TRBV7-6	16
CASSQDLTEKNTEAFF	TRBV4-2	16
CASRAGGPYNEQFF	TRBV5-6	14
CASSVVYRTSSGDNEQFF	TRBV9	18
CASSLEAGGSQPQHF	TRBV5-1	15
CASSQDRAGPNQPQHF	TRBV4-2	16
CASSTRDRGKGGYTF	TRBV11-3	15
CASRDWTNQPQHF	TRBV6-6	13
CASRMDPQSGTQYF	TRBV5-1	14
CASSDGLGARYTF	TRBV6-4	13
CATSRGTSGSLTDTQYF	TRBV15	17
CASSVEGGLGTGELFF	TRBV9	16
CASSGPRTGGNRETQYF	TRBV2	17
CASSPRTAKGQPQHF	TRBV18	15
CASSGNSGSSEAFF	TRBV9	14
CASSPPRQRQNTEAFF	TRBV7-2	16
CASSEGLAGYNEQFF	TRBV14	15
CASSPGGGTGNTIYF	TRBV9	15
CASSPPGQGAYEQYF	TRBV28	15
CASSPRVAGQETQYF	TRBV5-4	15
CASSLAGRNSGNTIYF	TRBV7-8	16
CSVVLDRVSNEQFF	TRBV29-1	14
CASSFRSGKETQYF	TRBV13	14
CASSIGTLLTGSMNTEAFF	TRBV19	19
CASSERTSGIGEQYF	TRBV6-1	15
CASSREAYNEQFF	TRBV9	13
CASSQETSRTEAFF	TRBV3-1/TRBV3-2	14
CASSDMGPGLSVQYF	TRBV14	15
CASSVRDRNSNQPQHF	TRBV7-6	16
CASSFPDRLYEQYF	TRBV28	14
CASRSEIYGYTF	TRBV6-5	12
CASSRQGFTGRQETQYF	TRBV6-6	17
CASTTSGGACSYNEQFF	TRBV23-1	17
CATSGQGALGNTEAFF	TRBV24-1	16
CASSRQSQYYEQYF	TRBV3-1/TRBV3-2	14
CASSQGTSGLQETQYF	TRBV3-1/TRBV3-2	16
CASSRTENQPQHF	TRBV6-5	13
CASSPRGTGAGNTIYF	TRBV18	16
CSARIADTQYF	TRBV20-1	11
CASSLGLAPTDTQYF	TRBV11-3	15
CASSQTSGVRNTQYF	TRBV18	15
CATSEGGKAQETQYF	TRBV24-1	15
CSVEEAGLGGYTF	TRBV29-1	13
CARSLGSSYNEQFF	TRBV5-3	14
CASQWGGACNQPQHF	TRBV6-4	15
CATSDRQGSNQPQHF	TRBV24-1	15
CASSGGGSSYNEQFF	TRBV5-8	15
CASSLGLAITDTQYF	TRBV5-8	15
CASSSRDRGPEAFF	TRBV14	14
CASSLESSVPFF	TRBV7-9	12
CASSVAGTGRETQYF	TRBV9	15
CASSWGESATNEKLFF	TRBV5-5	16
CASSTRSSSYNEQFF	TRBV5-4	15
CATSGFGGRGTEAFF	TRBV15	15